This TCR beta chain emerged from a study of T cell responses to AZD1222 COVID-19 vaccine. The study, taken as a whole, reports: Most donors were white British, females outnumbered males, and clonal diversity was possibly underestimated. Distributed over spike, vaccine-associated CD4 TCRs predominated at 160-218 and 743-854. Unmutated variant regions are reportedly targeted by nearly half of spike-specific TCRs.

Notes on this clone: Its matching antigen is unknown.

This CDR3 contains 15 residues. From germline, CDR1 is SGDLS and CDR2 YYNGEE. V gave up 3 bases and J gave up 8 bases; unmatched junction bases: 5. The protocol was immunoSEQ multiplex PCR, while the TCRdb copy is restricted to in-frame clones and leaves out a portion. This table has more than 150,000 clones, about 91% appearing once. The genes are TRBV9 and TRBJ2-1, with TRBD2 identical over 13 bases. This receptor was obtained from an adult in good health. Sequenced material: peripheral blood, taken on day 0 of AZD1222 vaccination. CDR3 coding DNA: TGTGCCAGCAGCGCCCGGACTAGCGGGAGTGATGAGCAGTTCTTC. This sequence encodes CASSARTSGSDEQFF.